The sequence of this T cell receptor beta chain was determined in a study of cytomegalovirus exposure and HLA in healthy donors. Study-level points and caveats: Reportedly, fewer N-insertions than the approximately 700-donor mean appeared in an Asian-associated ancestry cluster in a later analysis. Three CMV-associated chains were confirmed in vitro to be specific for CMV antigens. In a later analysis, HLA-associated TCR beta chains were more clonally expanded than equally common others.

Of note for this clone: The antigen is unknown.

PCR primers comprised 60 Vbeta and 13 Jbeta primers. Using immunoSEQ multiplex PCR, the repertoire was profiled, and TCRdb retains in-frame clones only, with some absent. Of nearly 110,000 clones in the sample, around 77% were seen once. CDR3 length equals 16 residues. Trimming cost V 1 base and J 3 bases; bases outside gene matches: 9. Germline values: CDR1 SSHAT, CDR2 FNYEAQ (reference sequence). V is TRBV7-7 and J is TRBJ2-7, with TRBD1 identical over 7 bases. The receptor's source is a male donor in good health and CMV-seronegative. The sequencing input was PBMCs. This CDR3 reads CASSLETGSPIYEQYF. Here the CDR3 DNA reads TGTGCCAGCAGCTTAGAGACAGGGTCCCCCATCTACGAGCAGTACTTC.